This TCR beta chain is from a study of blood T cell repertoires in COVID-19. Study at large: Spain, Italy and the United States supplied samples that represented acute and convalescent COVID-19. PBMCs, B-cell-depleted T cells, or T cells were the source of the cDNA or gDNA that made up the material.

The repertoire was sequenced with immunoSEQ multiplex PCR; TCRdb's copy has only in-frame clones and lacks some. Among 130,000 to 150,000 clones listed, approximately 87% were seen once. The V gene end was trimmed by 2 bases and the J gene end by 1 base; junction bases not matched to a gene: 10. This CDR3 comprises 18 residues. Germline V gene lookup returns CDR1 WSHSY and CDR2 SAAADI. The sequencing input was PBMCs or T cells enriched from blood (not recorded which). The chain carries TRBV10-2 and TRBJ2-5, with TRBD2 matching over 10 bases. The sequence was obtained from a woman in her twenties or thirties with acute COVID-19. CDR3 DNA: TGCGCCAGCAGTGAGGAGCGGGAGGGCCCTTTTGCCCAAGAGACCCAGTACTTC. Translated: CASSEEREGPFAQETQYF.